This is a list of T cell receptor beta chains from one sample in a study of cytomegalovirus exposure and HLA in healthy donors. Profiling relied on immunoSEQ multiplex PCR, and the TCRdb table lists in-frame clones only, not all of them. Among fewer than 250,000 clones listed, roughly 80% were seen once. Sample: PBMCs. The origin of the receptors is a man aged 30 to 39 in good health and CMV-seronegative. Both conserved end residues are part of each CDR3. The size of a clone is reported for some rows only, either as once, few or many, or as a class for expanded clones.

J | V | size | length | CDR3
TRBJ2-2 | TRBV7-9 | - | 16 | CSSSLVGQGIPGELFF
TRBJ2-3 | TRBV5-1 | - | 15 | CASSNGLAGQDTQYF
TRBJ1-2 | TRBV4-3 | few | 15 | CASSQDSGVNYGYTF
TRBJ1-3 | TRBV2 | - | 13 | CASRLGQGNTIYF
TRBJ1-4 | TRBV6-1 | - | 14 | CASSDWGVGEKLFF
TRBJ2-1 | TRBV6-5 | - | 13 | CASSPNGYNEQFF
TRBJ2-7 | TRBV2 | - | 11 | CASSGPGGQYF
TRBJ2-7 | TRBV28 | - | 14 | CASSLPGGTYEQYF
TRBJ2-5 | TRBV28 | - | 16 | CASTTGTGTPSETQYF
TRBJ2-7 | TRBV19 | - | 14 | CASMRDRFSYEQYF
TRBJ1-2 | TRBV27 | - | 15 | CASSLLGRMEYGYTF
TRBJ2-1 | TRBV6-5 | - | 14 | CASSPIKRGNEQFF
TRBJ1-1 | TRBV14 | once | 15 | CASSPMGQGNTEAFF
TRBJ1-4 | TRBV6-1 | - | 14 | CASRAPGQGTKLFF
TRBJ2-1 | TRBV10-1 | - | 20 | CASSDLGDSSIHISYNEQFF
TRBJ2-3 | TRBV5-1 | - | 16 | CASSSGSGDGFYTQYF
TRBJ2-7 | TRBV15 | - | 16 | CATSRVVGQGFYEQYF
TRBJ1-1 | TRBV5-4 | - | 13 | CASSVVPDTEAFF
TRBJ1-2 | TRBV7-2 | few | 12 | CASSLEVEPFSF